These T cell receptor beta chains were read from a single sample in a study of blood T cell repertoires in COVID-19. TCRdb's table, derived via immunoSEQ multiplex PCR, lists solely in-frame clones and lacks some. The data hold 90,000 or so clones, with over 80% observed a single time. The sample consisted of peripheral blood. The receptors derive from a human donor in a cohort sampled during active COVID-19. The CDR3 runs from the conserved cysteine through the conserved F or W. Each record gives: V gene, CDR3 length, J gene, CDR3 protein.

TRBV7-9	16	TRBJ1-4	CASSPITGGSNEKLFF
TRBV4-1	14	TRBJ2-5	CASSPGQQQETQYF
TRBV6-1	15	TRBJ1-1	CASSDSYRGSLLAFF
TRBV19	16	TRBJ2-5	CASSITRGQGKETQYF
TRBV28	15	TRBJ1-1	CASSLGRGAEAEAFF
TRBV28	17	TRBJ2-7	CASSLWGGTGNTYEQYF
TRBV29-1	15	TRBJ2-7	CSVVGGRRSTYEQYF
TRBV4-1	15	TRBJ2-7	CASSQGDRVAYEQYF
TRBV18	15	TRBJ2-7	CASSPPSANAYEQYF
TRBV7-2	12	TRBJ1-5	CASADSNQPQHF
TRBV6-2/TRBV6-3	18	TRBJ2-3	CASSHPDRKVEPTDTQYF
TRBV7-9	15	TRBJ1-2	CASGRQNQENYGYTF
TRBV19	15	TRBJ1-2	CASSIVDGANYGYTF
TRBV7-8	16	TRBJ2-1	CASSASRTGVYNEQFF
TRBV2	14	TRBJ2-7	CASTFTRMSYEQYF
TRBV28	19	TRBJ1-5	CASRPGGRLSDYSNQPQHF
TRBV3-1/TRBV3-2	15	TRBJ2-3	CASSQANPSADTQYF
TRBV28	14	TRBJ1-2	CASTSTTENYGYTF
TRBV9	12	TRBJ2-3	CASSVVTDTQYF
TRBV19	14	TRBJ2-7	CATDSGRLPYEQYF
TRBV21-1	12	TRBJ1-1	CASTQMNTEAFF
TRBV7-6	14	TRBJ2-5	CASSLRGREETQYF
TRBV10-3	17	TRBJ2-1	CAISESGQGRPYNEQFF
TRBV7-9	15	TRBJ2-7	CASSLGQGSIYEQYF
TRBV5-6	11	TRBJ2-3	CASSYEDTQYF
TRBV9	15	TRBJ2-1	CASSVSGSSINEQFF
TRBV9	15	TRBJ2-5	CASSPSPGGGETQYF
TRBV18	15	TRBJ2-6	CASSMDMAGANVLTF
TRBV30	14	TRBJ2-3	CAWSYNRGADTQYF
TRBV9	13	TRBJ1-6	CASSVEGVSPLHF